This section outlines one T cell receptor beta chain sequence together with its context. These data come from a study of patients and donors after allogeneic stem cell transplantation. Via MiXCR, TCRdb re-called the RT-PCR reads, giving one row per CDR3 protein. The sample lists roughly 880,000 distinct CDR3 sequences; approximately 18% were seen once. Germline V CDR1 and CDR2: SGHRS, YFSETQ. V was trimmed by 5 bases and J by 0 bases, leaving 9 bases between them. The CDR3 loop spans 13 amino acids. This TCR came from a human donor who was either an allogeneic HSCT recipient or a stem cell or donor lymphocyte infusion donor (not recorded which). It is not recorded whose cells these are; they may come from a transplant donor. The specimen sequenced was blood, either unsorted or a sorted T cell fraction (not recorded which). The chain couples TRBV5-1 to TRBJ2-7; D is perhaps TRBD1 (6 bases). CDR3 sequence reads: CASSRDNSYEQYF. In nucleotides, the CDR3 is TGCGCCAGCAGTCGGGACAACTCCTACGAGCAGTACTTC.